Listed here are 4 T cell receptor beta chains from one sample, sequenced in a study of blood T cell repertoires in COVID-19. Here immunoSEQ multiplex PCR was the method, and the copy in TCRdb shows in-frame clones only, minus some. The sample lists some 200,000 clones, about 89% occurring once. Sequenced input: peripheral blood. The source of these receptors is a man in his 70s with acute or convalescent COVID-19.

The V gene is TRBV28, the J gene TRBJ2-1, with D possibly being TRBD2 (5 bases). Germline values: CDR1 MDHEN, CDR2 SYDVKM. Trimming took 6 bases from V and 3 from J, leaving 21 bases between them. The CDR3 length is 17 residues. The CDR3, as DNA: TGTGCCAGCAGGGGGTCAGGTGCGGGCCGGGACTACAATGAGCAGTTCTTC. Protein sequence: CASRGSGAGRDYNEQFF. Complete variable domain (other parts from reference TRBV28 and TRBJ2-1): DVKVTQSSRYLVKRTGEKVFLECVQDMDHENMFWYRQDPGLGLRLIYFSYDVKMKEKGDIPEGYSVSREKKERFSLILESASTNQTSMYLCASRGSGAGRDYNEQFFGPGTRLTVL.

This clone has more than one count but fewer than ten. This chain links TRBV3-1 (or the pseudogene TRBV3-2) with TRBJ1-5; D might be TRBD1 (6 bases). V was trimmed by 5 bases and J by 5 bases, leaving 10 bases between them. In germline, CDR1 is LGHDT, CDR2 YNNKEL (reference sequence). This CDR3 has 13 amino acids. The CDR3 sequence: CASSYYRDQPQHF. The CDR3 coding sequence is TGTGCCAGCAGCTACTACAGGGATCAGCCCCAGCATTTT.

The chain recombines TRBV9 with TRBJ2-2; possible D gene TRBD2, 6 bases. V gave up 2 bases and J gave up 2 bases, with 13 bases separating them. The CDR3 has 16 amino acids. The germline CDR1 and CDR2 sequences are SGDLS and YYNGEE. Written as DNA, the CDR3 is TGTGCCAGCAGCGTGGCGGGGACCACTAACACCGGGGAGCTGTTTTTT. This translates into CASSVAGTTNTGELFF. The whole variable domain, filled in from reference TRBV9 and TRBJ2-2, reads DSGVTQTPKHLITATGQRVTLRCSPRSGDLSVYWYQQSLDQGLQFLIQYYNGEERAKGNILERFSAQQFPDLHSELNLSSLELGDSALYFCASSVAGTTNTGELFFGEGSRLTVL.

This clone has only one observation. The rearrangement links TRBV5-1 to TRBJ2-5, with 15 bases fitting TRBD2. The germline V gene encodes CDR1 SGHRS and CDR2 YFSETQ. There are 19 residues in the CDR3. J lost 0 bases, V lost 0 bases, and 6 bases had no gene match. CDR3 nucleotides: TGCGCCAGCAGCTTGGCTCCGGGACTAGCGGGAGGTTACCAAGAGACCCAGTACTTC. Translating it yields CASSLAPGLAGGYQETQYF.